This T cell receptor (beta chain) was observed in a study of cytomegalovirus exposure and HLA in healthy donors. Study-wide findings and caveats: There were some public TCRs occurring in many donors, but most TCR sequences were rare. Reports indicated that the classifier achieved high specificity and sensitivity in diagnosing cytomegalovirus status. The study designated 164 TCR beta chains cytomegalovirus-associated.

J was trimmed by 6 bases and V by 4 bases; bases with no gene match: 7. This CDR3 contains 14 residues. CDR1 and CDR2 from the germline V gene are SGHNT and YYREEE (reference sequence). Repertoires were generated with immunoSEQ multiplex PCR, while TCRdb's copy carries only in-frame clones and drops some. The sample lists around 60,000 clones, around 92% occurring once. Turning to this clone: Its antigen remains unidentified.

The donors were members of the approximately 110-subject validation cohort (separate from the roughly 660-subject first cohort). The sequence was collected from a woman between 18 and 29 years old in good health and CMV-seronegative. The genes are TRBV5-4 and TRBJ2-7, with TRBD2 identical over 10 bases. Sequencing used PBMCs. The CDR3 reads CASSLSGRAGEQYF. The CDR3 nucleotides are TGTGCCAGCAGCCTCAGCGGGAGGGCCGGCGAGCAGTACTTC.